This T cell receptor (beta chain) was retrieved from a study of patients and donors after allogeneic stem cell transplantation. The CDR3 is 12 residues long. CDR1 SGDLS and CDR2 YYNGEE come from the germline V gene. Between the trimmed V and J ends, which lost 6 bases and 8 bases, there was a span of 14 bases. MiXCR, applied by TCRdb to the RT-PCR reads, yields one record per CDR3 protein. The sample shows approximately 200,000 distinct CDR3 sequences, approximately 41% of them seen only once. Sequencing was done on a sample of blood, either unsorted or a sorted T cell fraction (not recorded which). The rearrangement joins TRBV9 to TRBJ1-2; possible D gene TRBD1, 5 bases. This TCR was recovered from a human donor who was either an allogeneic HSCT recipient or a stem cell or donor lymphocyte infusion donor (not recorded which). It is not recorded whose cells these are; they may come from a transplant donor. CDR3 loop: CASTNLRDGYTF. CDR3 nucleotide sequence: TGTGCCAGCACCAACCTCAGGGACGGCTACACCTTC.